This TCR beta chain appears in the sequencing data of a study of OX40 agonist ivuxolimab in advanced cancers. Produced via immunoSEQ multiplex PCR; TCRdb's table is partial and in-frame only. The top ten clones hold 0.55% of a sample with more than 50,000 clones, 86% of them seen once. The CDR3 length is 15 residues. Germline values: CDR1 SGHNT, CDR2 YENEEA. V was cut by 5 bases and J by 0 bases, with 8 bases left in between. This chain uses TRBV11-3 with TRBJ2-6, with D possibly matching TRBD1 (6 bases). This receptor was identified in an adult with an advanced solid tumor such as melanoma, head and neck, liver or kidney cancer. The specimen was CD4+ or CD8+ T cells sorted from blood, collected in a trial of the OX40 agonist ivuxolimab. CDR3 loop: CASSQGHSGANVLTF. The CDR3 nucleotides read TGTGCCAGCAGCCAGGGACACTCTGGGGCCAACGTCCTGACTTTC.